The text below deals with one TCR beta chain. Its specificity is not known. TCRdb analysed the reads with MiXCR anew, one entry per CDR3 protein. This sample carries about 530,000 distinct CDR3 sequences, less than 30% of them seen once, and the ten largest clones take around 14%. CDR3 size: 15 residues. Trimming left V 5 bases short and J 5 bases short, with 18 bases between. Germline values: CDR1 SEHNR, CDR2 FQNEAQ (reference sequence). These data belong to a study of T cell repertoires in cytomegalovirus infection. Looking at the study overall: CMV infection plus the matching HLA type was flagged by public TCR beta signatures.

General observations from the study: Carriers of CMV plus the relevant HLA were identified by cumulative public TCR beta family frequency.

The gene calls are TRBV7-9 and TRBJ2-5, with D unresolved. This receptor was identified in a human donor in good health (CMV status not recorded). Some clones in this sample may be carry-over from other donors' samples. Sequencing input: PBMCs. The CDR3 loop reads CASSPPVVGVETQYF. The DNA for the CDR3 is TGTGCCAGCAGCCCCCCCGTGGTTGGAGTGGAGACCCAGTACTTC.